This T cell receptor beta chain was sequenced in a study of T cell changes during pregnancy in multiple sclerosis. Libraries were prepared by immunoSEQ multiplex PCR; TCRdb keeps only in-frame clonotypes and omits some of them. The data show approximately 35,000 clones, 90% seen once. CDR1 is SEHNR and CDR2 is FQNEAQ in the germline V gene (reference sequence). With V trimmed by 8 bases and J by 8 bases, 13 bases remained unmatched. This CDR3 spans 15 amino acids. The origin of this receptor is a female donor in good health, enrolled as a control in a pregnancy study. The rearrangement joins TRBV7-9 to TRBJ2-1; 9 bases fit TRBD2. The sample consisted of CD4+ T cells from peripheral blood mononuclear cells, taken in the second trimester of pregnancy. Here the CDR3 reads CASRASGGIRDEQFF. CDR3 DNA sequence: TGTGCCAGCCGGGCCAGCGGGGGGATTAGGGATGAGCAGTTCTTC.